Listed below are T cell receptor beta chains from one sample, sequenced in a study of T cell changes during pregnancy in multiple sclerosis. Generated by immunoSEQ multiplex PCR, the TCRdb table keeps only in-frame clones and is missing some. The sample holds tens of thousands of clones, around 86% seen once. The input for sequencing was CD8+ T cells from peripheral blood mononuclear cells, taken in the first trimester of pregnancy. These receptors were collected from a female donor in good health, enrolled as a control in a pregnancy study. CDR3s include the opening cysteine and the closing phenylalanine or tryptophan. D genes are given only for firm matches. Size is omitted from some rows. Given values are once, few, many or a class for expanded clones.

>TRBD2|NA|TRBV5-1|TRBJ2-3
TGCGCCAGCAACGGCGGGGGGCCAGGAGATACGCAGTATTTT
CASNGGGPGDTQYF
>TRBD1|NA|TRBV13|TRBJ1-6
TGTGCCAGCAGCACCCGGACAGGGGTTAAATCACCCCTCCACTTT
CASSTRTGVKSPLHF
>NA|NA|TRBV9|TRBJ1-4
TGTGCCAGCAGCGTAGGGACTGCTGCTAATGAAAAACTGTTTTTT
CASSVGTAANEKLFF
>TRBD1|once|TRBV13|TRBJ2-1
TGTGCCAGCAGCGGACAGGGTTACAATGAGCAGTTCTTC
CASSGQGYNEQFF
>NA|NA|TRBV27|TRBJ2-3
TGTGCCAGCAGTTTCCTAAATACCCTGGGCACAGATACGCAGTATTTT
CASSFLNTLGTDTQYF
>NA|NA|TRBV5-1|TRBJ1-1
TGCGCCAGCAGCTTGGCGGGTTCCCCCAGCTCTGAAGCTTTCTTT
CASSLAGSPSSEAFF
>NA|NA|TRBV4-2|TRBJ2-7
TGTGCCAGCAGCCAAGAAGGAGGGGGCGGTGGCTACGAGCAGTACTTC
CASSQEGGGGGYEQYF
>NA|once|TRBV27|TRBJ2-5
TGTGCCAGCAGTTCCCCACAGGGTAAAAGCGAAGAGACCCAGTACTTC
CASSSPQGKSEETQYF
>NA|NA|TRBV9|TRBJ1-1
TGTGCCAGCAGCGTAGTAGAGAAGAACACTGAAGCTTTCTTT
CASSVVEKNTEAFF
>NA|NA|TRBV4-2|TRBJ1-6
TGTGCCAGCAGCCAAGAGGGGCAGAGCTCCTATAATTCACCCCTCCACTTT
CASSQEGQSSYNSPLHF
>TRBD1|NA|TRBV28|TRBJ1-2
TGTGCCAGCAGTTCTTACCCCAGGGGGGACTATGGCTACACCTTC
CASSSYPRGDYGYTF
>NA|once|TRBV21-1|TRBJ1-5
TGTGCCAGCAGCACCCGGGACAGGGTTCTGAATCAGCCCCAGCATTTT
CASSTRDRVLNQPQHF
>TRBD1|NA|TRBV4-1|TRBJ2-2
TGCGCCAGCAGCGCCCGGACAGGGGGAGGCACCGGGGAGCTGTTTTTT
CASSARTGGGTGELFF
>NA|NA|TRBV6-5|TRBJ1-2
TGTGCCAGTCGAGGAGGTCCTGGCTACACCTTC
CASRGGPGYTF
>TRBD2|NA|TRBV6-4|TRBJ2-3
TGTGCCAGCAGTGACTCAGCGGGGGGGCCAGATACGCAGTATTTT
CASSDSAGGPDTQYF
>NA|NA|TRBV5-1|TRBJ2-1
TGCGCCAGCAGCTTGACTAGCTTGGAGCACAATGAGCAGTTCTTC
CASSLTSLEHNEQFF
>TRBD2|NA|TRBV2|TRBJ2-2
TGTGCCAGCAAGCGAGAAGCGGGGGGGAACACCGGGGAGCTGTTTTTT
CASKREAGGNTGELFF
>NA|NA|TRBV7-2|TRBJ2-7
TGTGCCAGCAGCTTAGGGCTCTCCTCCTACGAGCAGTACTTC
CASSLGLSSYEQYF
>NA|NA|TRBV4-1|TRBJ1-4
TGCGCCAGCAGCCTACAGGCGAATGGTAACGAAAAACTGTTTTTT
CASSLQANGNEKLFF
>NA|NA|TRBV4-3|TRBJ2-7
TGCGCCAGCAGCCAAGATTGGCAGCTAAAGTCGGGCGAGCAGTACTTC
CASSQDWQLKSGEQYF
>TRBD2|NA|TRBV28|TRBJ2-5
TGTGCCAGCGGGGGGGAGTCCCAGTACTTC
CASGGESQYF
>TRBD1|NA|TRBV28|TRBJ1-4
TGTGCCAGCAGTTATACAGGGGATACTAATGAAAAACTGTTTTTT
CASSYTGDTNEKLFF
>NA|NA|TRBV2|TRBJ1-2
TGTGCCAGCCCTAGCCCCCCGGGGAACGATGGCTACACCTTC
CASPSPPGNDGYTF
>NA|NA|TRBV7-9|TRBJ2-5
TGTGCCAGCAGCTTAGCGCGAGAGACCCAGTACTTC
CASSLARETQYF
>NA|few|TRBV27|TRBJ2-1
TGTGCCAGCAGTCGGCTCGGGGATGAGCAGTTCTTC
CASSRLGDEQFF
>TRBD1|large|TRBV4-2|TRBJ1-2
TGTGCCAGCAGCCCGACAGGGGGCCGGGATGGCTACACCTTC
CASSPTGGRDGYTF
>NA|NA|TRBV2|TRBJ1-4
TGTGCCAGCAGTGAACTCCTTAATGAAAAACTGTTTTTT
CASSELLNEKLFF
>TRBD1|NA|TRBV11-2|TRBJ2-1
TGTGCCAGCAGCGCACGGACAGGGGCCTCCTACAATGAGCAGTTCTTC
CASSARTGASYNEQFF
>TRBD1|NA|TRBV10-3|TRBJ1-2
TGTGCCACGGGACAGGCTATGGGCTACACCTTC
CATGQAMGYTF
>NA|once|TRBV2|TRBJ2-3
TGTGCCAGCAGTGAAGCGCGGTACAGGCCTTCTATTGATACGCAGTATTTT
CASSEARYRPSIDTQYF
>TRBD1|NA|TRBV11-2|TRBJ2-5
TGTGCCAGCAGCCCGGTCCCGGGACAGGTTTGGTGGAAAGAGACCCAGTACTTC
CASSPVPGQVWWKETQYF
>NA|once|TRBV6-6|TRBJ1-2
TGTGCCAGCAGTTATACAGGGACCAACTATGGCTACACCTTC
CASSYTGTNYGYTF
>NA|NA|TRBV27|TRBJ2-2
TGTGCCAGCAGTCCGACAGCCACCGGGGAGCTGTTTTTT
CASSPTATGELFF
>NA|NA|TRBV28|TRBJ1-6
TGTGCCAGCAGTCCGAACCGGGACACAAATTCACCCCTCCACTTT
CASSPNRDTNSPLHF
>TRBD1|NA|TRBV28|TRBJ1-1
TGTGCCAGCCTTAACCGGGACAGGGGTCGTCGAAACACTGAAGCTTTCTTT
CASLNRDRGRRNTEAFF
>NA|NA|TRBV12-2|TRBJ1-5
TGTGCAAGTCGCTTAAAGAGGGGGAAGAATCAGCCCCAGCATTTT
CASRLKRGKNQPQHF
>TRBD1|NA|TRBV7-2|TRBJ2-7
TGTGCCAGCAGCTTAGGAAGGGGACAGGGTGATTTTCGTTACGAGCAGTACTTC
CASSLGRGQGDFRYEQYF
>NA|NA|TRBV7-9|TRBJ2-2
TGTGCCATACCGGTTTGGACCGGGGAGCTGTTTTTT
CAIPVWTGELFF
>TRBD2|NA|TRBV2|TRBJ2-1
TGTGCCAGCCCCGGGCCGGCTAGCGGATCCTACAATGAGCAGTTCTTC
CASPGPASGSYNEQFF
>TRBD1|NA|TRBV6-5|TRBJ2-7
TGTGCCAGCAGTTACTCCGGACAGGGGGCTTACGAGCAGTACTTC
CASSYSGQGAYEQYF
>TRBD2|NA|TRBV27|TRBJ2-4
TGTGCCAGCCAACCGAGCGGGGGTAGTAAAAACATTCAGTACTTC
CASQPSGGSKNIQYF
>NA|NA|TRBV2|TRBJ2-2
TGTGCCAGCAGTGAGCGGGACTCCCACGTCGGGGAGCTGTTTTTT
CASSERDSHVGELFF
>NA|NA|TRBV12-5|TRBJ2-1
TGTGCTAGTGGTTTGGGGCCGGGCTCCTACAATGAGCAGTTCTTC
CASGLGPGSYNEQFF
>TRBD1|NA|TRBV6-5|TRBJ1-2
TGTGCCAGCAGTCCAGGGGGCTATGGCTACACCTTC
CASSPGGYGYTF
>NA|NA|TRBV27|TRBJ1-5
TGTGCCAGCAGTTTGGGAAGGGGCTATCAGCCCCAGCATTTT
CASSLGRGYQPQHF
>NA|NA|TRBV9|TRBJ2-2
TGTGCCAGCAAGGGAGACCACACCGGGGAGCTGTTTTTT
CASKGDHTGELFF
>NA|NA|TRBV15|TRBJ2-5
TGTGCCACCAGCAGAGAGGGGACAAAGCTGGAGACCCAGTACTTC
CATSREGTKLETQYF
>TRBD1|NA|TRBV12-5|TRBJ2-3
TGTGCTAGTGGTCCAGGGACAGGGGGCACAGATACGCAGTATTTT
CASGPGTGGTDTQYF
>TRBD2|NA|TRBV9|TRBJ2-1
TGTGCCAGCAGCGTAGCTAGCGGGAATGAGCAGTTCTTC
CASSVASGNEQFF
>NA|NA|TRBV19|TRBJ2-3
TGTGCCAGTAGTCCGGGGGGCCTCCCCGATACGCAGTATTTT
CASSPGGLPDTQYF
>NA|NA|TRBV7-9|TRBJ1-5
TGTGCCAGCAGCTTCCCTAATCAGCCCCAGCATTTT
CASSFPNQPQHF